One sample yielded the 17 T cell receptor beta chains listed below, sequenced in a study of T cells after yellow fever vaccination. From the 5' RACE reads, TCRdb called clonotypes with MiXCR, one entry per CDR3 protein. Seen here are 100,000 to 150,000 distinct CDR3 sequences, 8.9% observed once, and the top ten hold around 40%. Sample: CD8+ T cells sorted from PBMCs, taken on the day of the yellow fever booster vaccination. The receptors come from a man between 18 and 29 years old who received the YFV17D yellow fever vaccine.

This clonotype was counted between two and nine times. The V gene is TRBV7-8, the J gene TRBJ1-6, with 7 bases aligning to TRBD1. This CDR3 has 15 residues. The germline CDR1 and CDR2 sequences are SGHVS and FQNEAQ. Losses at the gene ends were 1 base for V and 5 bases for J; bases not matched to a gene: 2. Written as DNA, the CDR3 is TGTGCCAGCAGCTTAGGGACAGGAGATAATTCACCCCTCCACTTT. This codes for CASSLGTGDNSPLHF. The full variable domain, with the rest looked up from reference TRBV7-8 and TRBJ1-6, is GAGVSQSPRYKVAKRGQDVALRCDPISGHVSLFWYQQALGQGPEFLTYFQNEAQLDKSGLPSDRFFAERPEGSVSTLKIQRTQQEDSAVYLCASSLGTGDNSPLHFGNGTRLTVT.

This clonotype occurred a few times. The chain recombines TRBV12-3 or TRBV12-4 with TRBJ2-1; unclear D gene. This CDR3 has 15 amino acids. V was shortened by 4 bases and J by 0 bases, with 10 bases between the two germline ends. The CDR3 here is CASSWRFSSYNEQFF. The DNA for the CDR3 is TGTGCCAGCAGTTGGCGGTTTAGCTCCTACAATGAGCAGTTCTTC.

This clonotype appeared a few times. The chain recombines TRBV4-3 with TRBJ1-2, with 8 bases that match TRBD1. The germline V gene has CDR1 LGHNA and CDR2 YSLEER. The CDR3 is made up of 15 amino acids. The V gene end was trimmed by 0 bases and the J gene end by 8 bases; junction bases not matched to a gene: 8. The CDR3 region is CASSQDIDRGLGYTF. DNA of the CDR3: TGCGCCAGCAGCCAAGATATTGACAGGGGTTTGGGCTACACCTTC.

This chain connects TRBV6-5 to TRBJ2-6, with TRBD1 identical over 10 bases. Germline CDR1 reads MNHEY; CDR2 reads SVGAGI. This CDR3 is 18 amino acids long. V lost 6 bases to trimming and J lost 1 base; unmatched junction nucleotides: 9. The CDR3 here is CASSPSPGQGSGANVLTF. The CDR3 DNA reads TGTGCCAGCAGCCCCAGCCCGGGACAGGGGTCTGGGGCCAACGTCCTGACTTTC.

The chain has TRBV6-6 and TRBJ2-7, with TRBD2 identical over 8 bases. Germline-derived CDR1 and CDR2 are MNHNY and SVGAGI (reference sequence). V was pared by 4 bases and J by 3 bases, with 23 bases of the junction left unmatched. This CDR3 contains 20 residues. The CDR3 nucleotides read TGTGCCAGCAGTTGGGCCCGCGGGGGGCTGACGTGGATTAGGGACTACGAGCAGTACTTC. The encoded protein is CASSWARGGLTWIRDYEQYF.

The chain carries TRBV5-4 and TRBJ2-3; D may be TRBD1 or TRBD2 (5 bases each). Germline-derived CDR1 and CDR2 are SGHNT and YYREEE (reference sequence). The V end was cut by 4 bases, the J end by 2 bases, with 14 bases between. The CDR3 has 15 residues. CDR3 DNA: TGTGCCAGCAGCCCGGGGACGGCAACCACAGATACGCAGTATTTT. Its protein is CASSPGTATTDTQYF. The full variable domain, rest sourced from reference TRBV5-4 and TRBJ2-3, is ETGVTQSPTHLIKTRGQQVTLRCSSQSGHNTVSWYQQALGQGPQFIFQYYREEENGRGNFPPRFSGLQFPNYSSELNVNALELDDSALYLCASSPGTATTDTQYFGPGTRLTVL.

This clonotype was picked up a small number of times. The chain couples TRBV7-9 to TRBJ1-1; 9 nucleotides align to TRBD1. This CDR3 is 16 amino acids long. Germline CDR1 and CDR2: SEHNR and FQNEAQ (reference sequence). Unmatched junction bases numbered 10, after V lost 4 bases and J lost 4 bases. This CDR3 reads CASSSGTGSVGTEAFF. CDR3 coding DNA: TGTGCCAGCAGCTCCGGGACAGGGTCGGTCGGCACTGAAGCTTTCTTT.

This clonotype was seen at least ten times. The rearrangement links TRBV4-3 to TRBJ1-1; D remains ambiguous. The V gene lost 0 bases and the J gene lost 1 base, with 12 bases spanning the gap. The V gene's germline CDR1 is LGHNA and CDR2 YSLEER. CDR3 length: 16 residues. The CDR3 spells CASSQEKTESNTEAFF. The CDR3 region has the DNA TGCGCCAGCAGCCAAGAAAAGACGGAGTCGAACACTGAAGCTTTCTTT.

This clonotype was observed a few times. The rearrangement joins TRBV10-2 to TRBJ2-1; D is unresolved. Germline-derived CDR1 and CDR2 are WSHSY and SAAADI. Trimming took 8 bases from V and 2 from J, leaving 10 bases between them. The CDR3 contains 13 residues. The CDR3 region is CASGRRTYNEQFF. Written as DNA, the CDR3 is TGCGCCAGCGGCCGGAGAACCTACAATGAGCAGTTCTTC.

In its sample, this clonotype was seen a few times. This chain links TRBV29-1 with TRBJ2-7; possibly TRBD2 for D (6 bases). In germline, CDR1 is SQVTM, CDR2 ANQGSEA. Deletions cut 7 bases from V and 5 bases from J, with 18 bases between. CDR3 length: 13 amino acids. The CDR3 nucleotides read TGCAGCGCCGAATCCGGGGGACGGGACGAGCAGTACTTC. Encoded protein: CSAESGGRDEQYF.

The sample holds a few counts of this clonotype. V and J are TRBV24-1 and TRBJ1-4; weak D call: TRBD1 (6 bases). This CDR3 contains 15 residues. The germline V gene encodes CDR1 KGHDR and CDR2 SFDVKD. The V and J ends lost 3 bases and 8 bases respectively, with 15 bases between them. DNA of the CDR3: TGTGCCACCAGTGATACGACAGGTCCCGAAGAAAAACTGTTTTTT. Translated: CATSDTTGPEEKLFF.

The chain links TRBV12-3 or TRBV12-4 to TRBJ2-7; D uncertain. Trimming removed 8 bases from V and 0 bases from J, with 5 bases in between. The CDR3 runs to 11 residues. In nucleotides, the CDR3 is TGTGCCAGCGGGAACTCCTACGAGCAGTACTTC. Protein product: CASGNSYEQYF.

The chain employs TRBV4-1 and TRBJ2-7; possible D gene TRBD2, 5 bases. The ends were cut back, 3 bases at V and 3 bases at J, with 18 bases in the middle. Germline CDR1 and CDR2: MGHRA and YSYEKL. The CDR3 length is 16 residues. CDR3 nucleotide sequence: TGCGCCAGCAGCCAGAGCTCCCCAGCGGTCGGCTACGAGCAGTACTTC. This encodes CASSQSSPAVGYEQYF.

This clonotype occurred a few times. The chain is built from TRBV6-6 and TRBJ2-2; TRBD1 matches at 7 bases. CDR1 is MNHNY and CDR2 is SVGAGI in the germline V gene (reference sequence). Losses at the gene ends were 6 bases for V and 6 bases for J; bases not matched to a gene: 4. This CDR3 comprises 13 residues. The CDR3 DNA reads TGTGCCAGCAGACAGGGGAGAGCCGGGGAGCTGTTTTTT. Translated, it gives CASRQGRAGELFF.

This clonotype was found a few times. The genes are TRBV4-1 and TRBJ2-5; no reliable D call. The CDR3 sequence is 14 residues long. The germline V and J ends were trimmed by 0 bases and 3 bases, with 8 bases remaining between them. Germline CDR1 and CDR2: MGHRA and YSYEKL. CDR3 loop: CASSQDPLEETQYF. The CDR3 bases are TGCGCCAGCAGCCAAGATCCCCTAGAAGAGACCCAGTACTTC.

CDR3 in amino acids: CSVISGVDTQYF. CDR3 sequence (DNA): TGCAGCGTTATTAGTGGAGTAGATACGCAGTATTTT. V usage is TRBV29-1 and J usage is TRBJ2-3; D is uncertain. Germline assignment: CDR1 SQVTM and CDR2 ANQGSEA. CDR3 length: 12 amino acids. Trimming stripped 5 bases from V and 5 bases from J, with 11 bases between.

This clonotype has a count of ten or more. This rearrangement joins TRBV20-1 to TRBJ2-3; 11 nucleotides match TRBD2. CDR1 is DFQATT and CDR2 is SNEGSKA in the germline V gene (reference sequence). The CDR3 has 14 amino acids. The CDR3 region is CSLGGLAVEDTQYF. Here the CDR3 DNA reads TGCAGCCTGGGGGGACTAGCGGTGGAAGATACGCAGTATTTT.